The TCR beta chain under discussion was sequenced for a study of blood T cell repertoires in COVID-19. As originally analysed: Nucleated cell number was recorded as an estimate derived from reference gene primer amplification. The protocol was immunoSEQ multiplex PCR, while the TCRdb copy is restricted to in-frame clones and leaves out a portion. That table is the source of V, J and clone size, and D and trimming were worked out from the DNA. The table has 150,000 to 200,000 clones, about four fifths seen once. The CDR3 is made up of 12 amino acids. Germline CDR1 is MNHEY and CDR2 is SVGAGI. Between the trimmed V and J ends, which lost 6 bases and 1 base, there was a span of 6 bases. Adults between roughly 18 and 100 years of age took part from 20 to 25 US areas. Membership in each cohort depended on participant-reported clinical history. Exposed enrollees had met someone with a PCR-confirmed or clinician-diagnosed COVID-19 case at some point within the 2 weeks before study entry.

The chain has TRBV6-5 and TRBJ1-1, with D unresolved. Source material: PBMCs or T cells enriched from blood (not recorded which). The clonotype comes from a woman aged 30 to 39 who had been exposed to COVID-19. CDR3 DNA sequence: TGTGCCAGCAGCCACAGGAACACTGAAGCTTTCTTT. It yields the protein CASSHRNTEAFF.